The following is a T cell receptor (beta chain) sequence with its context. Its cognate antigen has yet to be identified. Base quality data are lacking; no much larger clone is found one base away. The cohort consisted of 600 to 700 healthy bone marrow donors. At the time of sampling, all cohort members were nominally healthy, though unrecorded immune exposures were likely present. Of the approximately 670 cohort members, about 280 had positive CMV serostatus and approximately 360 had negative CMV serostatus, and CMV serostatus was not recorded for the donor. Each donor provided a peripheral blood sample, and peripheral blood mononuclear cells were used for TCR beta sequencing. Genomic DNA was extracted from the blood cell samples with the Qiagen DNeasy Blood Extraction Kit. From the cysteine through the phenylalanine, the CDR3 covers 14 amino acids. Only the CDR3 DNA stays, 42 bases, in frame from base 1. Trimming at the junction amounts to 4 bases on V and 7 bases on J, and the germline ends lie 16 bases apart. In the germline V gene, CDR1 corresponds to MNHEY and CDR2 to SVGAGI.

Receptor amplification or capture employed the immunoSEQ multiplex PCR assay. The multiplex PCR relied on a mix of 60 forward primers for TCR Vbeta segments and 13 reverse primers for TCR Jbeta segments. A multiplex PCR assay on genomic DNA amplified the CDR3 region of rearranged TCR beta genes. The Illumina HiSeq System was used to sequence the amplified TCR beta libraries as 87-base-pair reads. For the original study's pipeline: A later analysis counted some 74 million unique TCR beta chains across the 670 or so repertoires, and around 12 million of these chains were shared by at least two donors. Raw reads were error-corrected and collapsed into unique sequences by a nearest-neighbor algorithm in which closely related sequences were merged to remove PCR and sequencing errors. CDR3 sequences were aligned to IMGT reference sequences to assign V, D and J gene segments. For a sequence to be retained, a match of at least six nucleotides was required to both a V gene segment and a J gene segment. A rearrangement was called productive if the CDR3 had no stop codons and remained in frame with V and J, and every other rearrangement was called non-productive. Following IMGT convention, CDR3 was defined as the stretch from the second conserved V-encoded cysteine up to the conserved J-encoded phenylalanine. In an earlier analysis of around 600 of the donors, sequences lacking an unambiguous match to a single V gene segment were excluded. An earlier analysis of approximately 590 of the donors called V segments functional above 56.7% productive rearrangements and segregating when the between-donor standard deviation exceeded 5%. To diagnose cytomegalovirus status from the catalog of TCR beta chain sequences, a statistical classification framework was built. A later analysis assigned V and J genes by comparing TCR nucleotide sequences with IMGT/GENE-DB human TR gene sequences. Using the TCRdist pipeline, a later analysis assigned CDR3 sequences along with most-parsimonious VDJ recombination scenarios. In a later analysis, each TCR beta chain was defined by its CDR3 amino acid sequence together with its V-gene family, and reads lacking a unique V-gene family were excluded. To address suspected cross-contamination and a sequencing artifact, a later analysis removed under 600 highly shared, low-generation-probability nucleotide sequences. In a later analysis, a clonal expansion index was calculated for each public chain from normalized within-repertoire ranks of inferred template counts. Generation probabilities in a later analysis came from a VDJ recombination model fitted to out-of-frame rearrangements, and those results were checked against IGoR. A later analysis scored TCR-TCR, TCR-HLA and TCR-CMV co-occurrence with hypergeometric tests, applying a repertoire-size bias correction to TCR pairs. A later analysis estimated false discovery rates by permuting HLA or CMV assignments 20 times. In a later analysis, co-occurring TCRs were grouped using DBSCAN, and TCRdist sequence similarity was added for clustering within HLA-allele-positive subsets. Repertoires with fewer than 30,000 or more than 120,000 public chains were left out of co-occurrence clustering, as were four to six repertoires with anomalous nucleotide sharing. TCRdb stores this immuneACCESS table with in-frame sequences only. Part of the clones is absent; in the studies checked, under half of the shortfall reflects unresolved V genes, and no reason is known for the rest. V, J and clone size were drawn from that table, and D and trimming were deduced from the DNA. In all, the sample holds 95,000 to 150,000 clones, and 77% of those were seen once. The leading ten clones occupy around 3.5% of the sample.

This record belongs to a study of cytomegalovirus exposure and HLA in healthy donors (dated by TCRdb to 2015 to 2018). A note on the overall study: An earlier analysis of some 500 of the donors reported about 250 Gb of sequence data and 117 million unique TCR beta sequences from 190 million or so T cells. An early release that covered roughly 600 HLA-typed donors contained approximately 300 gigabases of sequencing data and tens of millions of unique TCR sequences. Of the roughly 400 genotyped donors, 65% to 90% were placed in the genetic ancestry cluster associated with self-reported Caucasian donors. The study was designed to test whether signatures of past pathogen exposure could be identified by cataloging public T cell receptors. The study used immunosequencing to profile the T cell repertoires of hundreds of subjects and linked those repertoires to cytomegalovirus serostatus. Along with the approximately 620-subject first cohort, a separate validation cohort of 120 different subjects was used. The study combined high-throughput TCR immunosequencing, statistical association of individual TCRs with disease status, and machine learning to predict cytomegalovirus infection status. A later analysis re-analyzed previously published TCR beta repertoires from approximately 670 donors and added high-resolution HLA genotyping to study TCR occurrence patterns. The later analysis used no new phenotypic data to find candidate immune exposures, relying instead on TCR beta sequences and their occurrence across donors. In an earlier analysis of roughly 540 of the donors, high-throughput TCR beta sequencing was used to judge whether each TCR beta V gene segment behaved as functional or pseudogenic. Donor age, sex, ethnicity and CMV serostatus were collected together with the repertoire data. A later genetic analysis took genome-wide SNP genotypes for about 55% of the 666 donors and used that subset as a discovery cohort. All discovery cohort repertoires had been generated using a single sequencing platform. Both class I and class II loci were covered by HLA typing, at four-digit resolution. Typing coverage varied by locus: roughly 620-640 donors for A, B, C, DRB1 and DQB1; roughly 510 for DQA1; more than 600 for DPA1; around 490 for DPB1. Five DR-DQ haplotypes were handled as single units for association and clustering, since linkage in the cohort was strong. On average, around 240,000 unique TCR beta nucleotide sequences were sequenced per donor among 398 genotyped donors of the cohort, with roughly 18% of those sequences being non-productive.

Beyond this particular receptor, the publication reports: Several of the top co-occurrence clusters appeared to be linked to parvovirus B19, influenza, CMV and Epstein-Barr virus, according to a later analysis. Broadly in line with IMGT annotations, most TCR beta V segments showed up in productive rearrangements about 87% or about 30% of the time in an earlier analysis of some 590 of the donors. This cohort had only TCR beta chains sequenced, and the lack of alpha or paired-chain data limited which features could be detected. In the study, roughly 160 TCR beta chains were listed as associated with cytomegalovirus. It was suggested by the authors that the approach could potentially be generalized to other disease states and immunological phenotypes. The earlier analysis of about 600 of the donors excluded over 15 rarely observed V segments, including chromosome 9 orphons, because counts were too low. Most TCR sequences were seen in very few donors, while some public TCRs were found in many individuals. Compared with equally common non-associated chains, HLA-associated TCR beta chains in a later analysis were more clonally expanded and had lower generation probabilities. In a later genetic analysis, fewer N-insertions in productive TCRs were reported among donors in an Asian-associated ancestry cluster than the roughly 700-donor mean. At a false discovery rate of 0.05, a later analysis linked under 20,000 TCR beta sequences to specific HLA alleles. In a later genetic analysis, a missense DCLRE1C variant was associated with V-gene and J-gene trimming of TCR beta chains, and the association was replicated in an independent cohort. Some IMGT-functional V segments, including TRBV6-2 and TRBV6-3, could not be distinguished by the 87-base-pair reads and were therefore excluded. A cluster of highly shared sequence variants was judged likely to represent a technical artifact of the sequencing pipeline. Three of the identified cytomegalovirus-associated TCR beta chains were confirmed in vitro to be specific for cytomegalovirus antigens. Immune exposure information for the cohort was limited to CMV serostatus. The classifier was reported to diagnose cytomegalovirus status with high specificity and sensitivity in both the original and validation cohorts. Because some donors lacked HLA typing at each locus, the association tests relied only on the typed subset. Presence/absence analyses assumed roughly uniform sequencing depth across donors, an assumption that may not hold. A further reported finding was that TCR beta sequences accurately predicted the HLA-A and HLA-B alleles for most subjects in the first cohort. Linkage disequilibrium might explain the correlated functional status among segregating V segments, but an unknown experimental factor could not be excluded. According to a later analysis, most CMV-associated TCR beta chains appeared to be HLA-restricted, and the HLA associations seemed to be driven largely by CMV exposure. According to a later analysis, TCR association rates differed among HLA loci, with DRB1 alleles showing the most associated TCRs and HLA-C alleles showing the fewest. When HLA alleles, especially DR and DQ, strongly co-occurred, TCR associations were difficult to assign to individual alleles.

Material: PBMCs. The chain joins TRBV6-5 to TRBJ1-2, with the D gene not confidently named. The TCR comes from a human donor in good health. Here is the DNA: TGTGCCAGCAGTTTTAGCCGGGGAGGGTTTGGCTACACCTTC. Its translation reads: CASSFSRGGFGYTF.